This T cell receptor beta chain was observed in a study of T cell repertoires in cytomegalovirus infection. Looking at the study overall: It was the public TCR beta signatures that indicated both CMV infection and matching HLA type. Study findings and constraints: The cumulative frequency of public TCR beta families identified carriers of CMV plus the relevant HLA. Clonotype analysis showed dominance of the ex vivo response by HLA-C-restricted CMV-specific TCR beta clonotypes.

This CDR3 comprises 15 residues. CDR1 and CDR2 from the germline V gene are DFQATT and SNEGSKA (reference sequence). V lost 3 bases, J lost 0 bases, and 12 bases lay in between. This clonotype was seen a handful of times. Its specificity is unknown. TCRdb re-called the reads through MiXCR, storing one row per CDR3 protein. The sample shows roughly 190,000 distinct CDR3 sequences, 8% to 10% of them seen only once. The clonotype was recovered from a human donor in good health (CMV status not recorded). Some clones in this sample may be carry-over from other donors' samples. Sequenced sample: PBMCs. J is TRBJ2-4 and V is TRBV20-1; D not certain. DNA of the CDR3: TGCAGTGCTAGTCTACCGACGGAAGCCAAAAACATTCAGTACTTC. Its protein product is CSASLPTEAKNIQYF.